These T cell receptor beta chains were read from a single sample in a study of blood T cell repertoires in COVID-19. The repertoire was sequenced with immunoSEQ multiplex PCR; TCRdb's copy has only in-frame clones and lacks some. The sample lists about 260,000 clones, roughly 87% occurring once. Sequencing was done on a sample of peripheral blood. These receptors were obtained from a woman in her 50s who had recovered from COVID-19. Both conserved end residues are part of each CDR3. The order of the fields is clone size, J gene, V gene, D gene, CDR3 protein, CDR3 DNA. The D gene is left open where the match is weak. The listing skips clone size in some rows; elsewhere it reads once, few, many or a size class.

few,TRBJ2-3,TRBV4-3,-,CASSQEYRDTQYF,TGCGCCAGCAGCCAAGAATATAGAGATACGCAGTATTTT
-,TRBJ1-2,TRBV28,-,CASSFYVGRGYTF,TGTGCCAGCAGTTTCTACGTGGGGAGAGGCTACACCTTC
few,TRBJ2-3,TRBV5-1,-,CASSLASASQYPDTQYF,TGCGCCAGCAGCTTGGCCTCGGCTAGCCAATACCCAGATACGCAGTATTTT
-,TRBJ2-3,TRBV9,-,CASSVGATFSTDTQYF,TGTGCCAGCAGCGTAGGGGCTACCTTTAGCACAGATACGCAGTATTTT
-,TRBJ2-7,TRBV20-1,-,CSASTGLYEQYF,TGCAGTGCTAGTACTGGGCTCTACGAGCAGTACTTC
-,TRBJ1-2,TRBV24-1,TRBD1,CATSRSGGSYGYTF,TGTGCCACCAGTCGGTCAGGGGGCAGCTATGGCTACACCTTC
-,TRBJ2-2,TRBV3-1/TRBV3-2,TRBD2,CASSQNWKASGRNTGELFF,TGTGCCAGCAGCCAAAATTGGAAGGCTAGCGGGAGAAACACCGGGGAGCTGTTTTTT
-,TRBJ1-4,TRBV10-3,TRBD1,CATRTGVATNEKLFF,TGTGCCACCAGAACAGGGGTTGCAACTAATGAAAAACTGTTTTTT
once,TRBJ2-1,TRBV5-5,TRBD1,CASSWTWTGAGNEQFF,TGTGCCAGCAGCTGGACTTGGACAGGGGCCGGCAATGAGCAGTTCTTC
once,TRBJ1-1,TRBV30,-,CACWGGGRVEAFF,TGTGCCTGTTGGGGGGGAGGTAGGGTTGAAGCTTTCTTT
-,TRBJ1-3,TRBV7-2,-,CASSFDRSGNTIYF,TGTGCCAGCAGCTTCGACCGGAGTGGAAACACCATATATTTT
-,TRBJ2-7,TRBV7-2,TRBD2,CASSLVSGPYEQYF,TGTGCCAGCAGCTTAGTTAGCGGGCCGTACGAGCAGTACTTC
-,TRBJ1-5,TRBV6-5,TRBD1,CASRNRGLGNQPQHF,TGTGCCAGCAGGAACAGGGGGCTCGGCAATCAGCCCCAGCATTTT
-,TRBJ2-7,TRBV3-1/TRBV3-2,-,CASSQSRGSHEQYF,TGTGCCAGCAGCCAAAGCAGGGGTTCCCACGAGCAGTACTTC
-,TRBJ2-7,TRBV6-2/TRBV6-3,TRBD2,CASSKRTSGIPSYEQYF,TGTGCCAGCAGCAAAAGGACTAGCGGGATACCCTCCTACGAGCAGTACTTC
-,TRBJ1-2,TRBV7-9,TRBD1,CASSSDRGSGYTF,TGTGCCAGCAGCTCAGACAGGGGTAGCGGCTACACCTTC
few,TRBJ2-2,TRBV5-1,TRBD1,CASSGDYRGPNTGELFF,TGCGCCAGCAGCGGAGACTACAGGGGGCCGAACACCGGGGAGCTGTTTTTT
-,TRBJ1-1,TRBV7-9,TRBD1,CASSSRTGRAEAFF,TGTGCCAGCAGCTCGAGGACAGGGAGGGCTGAAGCTTTCTTT
-,TRBJ2-1,TRBV4-3,-,CASSQVGGRRTNEQFF,TGCGCCAGCAGCCAAGTTGGGGGCCGCCGCACCAATGAGCAGTTCTTC
-,TRBJ2-6,TRBV5-1,-,CASSPTGSGANVLTF,TGCGCCAGCAGCCCGACAGGCTCTGGGGCCAACGTCCTGACTTTC
-,TRBJ2-7,TRBV5-1,TRBD2,CASSLGGLAGETYEQYF,TGCGCCAGCAGCTTGGGGGGACTAGCGGGAGAAACCTACGAGCAGTACTTC
-,TRBJ1-1,TRBV19,-,CASRETGNTEAFF,TGTGCCAGTAGGGAGACAGGGAACACTGAAGCTTTCTTT
-,TRBJ1-6,TRBV7-9,-,CASSHHSPAQGIYNSPLHF,TGTGCCAGCAGCCATCACAGCCCAGCCCAGGGGATCTATAATTCACCCCTCCACTTT
-,TRBJ2-7,TRBV10-3,TRBD1,CAINVGRTGNSYEQYF,TGTGCCATCAACGTAGGCCGGACAGGAAACTCCTACGAGCAGTACTTC
-,TRBJ2-1,TRBV6-2/TRBV6-3,TRBD2,CASSPFTGGHNEQFF,TGTGCCAGCAGTCCCTTCACGGGAGGGCACAATGAGCAGTTCTTC
-,TRBJ2-6,TRBV5-8,-,CASSFPGPGANVLTF,TGTGCCAGCAGCTTCCCAGGGCCTGGGGCCAACGTCCTGACTTTC
-,TRBJ1-1,TRBV5-1,TRBD1,CASSLAGTGNEAFF,TGCGCCAGCAGCTTGGCCGGGACAGGGAATGAAGCTTTCTTT
-,TRBJ2-1,TRBV29-1,-,CSVKRGQVYNEQFF,TGCAGCGTTAAAAGAGGGCAGGTTTACAATGAGCAGTTCTTC
-,TRBJ1-3,TRBV11-2,-,CASSLDVGGYSGNTIYF,TGTGCCAGCAGCTTAGATGTCGGAGGATACTCTGGAAACACCATATATTTT
once,TRBJ2-3,TRBV19,TRBD2,CASSIGRAGGPNTQYF,TGTGCCAGTAGTATAGGCCGAGCGGGGGGGCCAAATACGCAGTATTTT
-,TRBJ1-2,TRBV27,TRBD1,CASSPRDSPRGSGYTF,TGTGCCAGCAGTCCACGGGACAGCCCGAGGGGTAGTGGCTACACCTTC
-,TRBJ1-2,TRBV19,-,CASSTLGTTNYGYTF,TGTGCCAGTAGTACCCTAGGGACAACAAACTATGGCTACACCTTC
-,TRBJ1-2,TRBV10-3,TRBD1,CAIRSRDRSNYGYTF,TGTGCCATCAGGTCCCGGGACAGATCTAACTATGGCTACACCTTC
-,TRBJ2-5,TRBV9,-,CASSVANSQETQYF,TGTGCCAGCAGCGTAGCGAACTCCCAAGAGACCCAGTACTTC
-,TRBJ2-7,TRBV7-9,-,CASSFSSYEQYF,TGTGCCAGCAGCTTTAGTAGTTACGAGCAGTACTTC
-,TRBJ2-3,TRBV4-2,TRBD2,CASSRRLAGDGDTQYF,TGTGCCAGCAGCCGGCGGCTAGCGGGAGACGGAGATACGCAGTATTTT
-,TRBJ1-2,TRBV2,-,CASSVGGIEYGYTF,TGTGCCAGCAGTGTGGGAGGGATCGAATATGGCTACACCTTC
-,TRBJ1-6,TRBV7-3,-,CASSPGEGLPLHF,TGTGCCAGCAGCCCCGGAGAGGGACTTCCCCTCCACTTT
-,TRBJ2-3,TRBV28,TRBD1,CASSLGDRVRTDTQYF,TGTGCCAGCAGTTTGGGGGACAGGGTAAGGACAGATACGCAGTATTTT
-,TRBJ1-1,TRBV12-5,-,CASGLGGAFF,TGTGCTAGTGGTTTGGGCGGAGCTTTCTTT
-,TRBJ1-5,TRBV21-1,-,CASSKGLPGTSYSNQPQHF,TGTGCCAGCAGCAAAGGTCTGCCCGGGACATCGTATAGCAATCAGCCCCAGCATTTT
-,TRBJ1-1,TRBV10-1,-,CASSEPDRNTEAFF,TGCGCCAGCAGTGAGCCCGACAGGAACACTGAAGCTTTCTTT
once,TRBJ2-5,TRBV30,TRBD2,CAWMGGTSGEETQYF,TGTGCCTGGATGGGGGGGACTAGCGGAGAAGAGACCCAGTACTTC
-,TRBJ2-5,TRBV6-2/TRBV6-3,-,CASSNRQETQYF,TGTGCCAGCAGTAACAGACAAGAGACCCAGTACTTC
-,TRBJ2-1,TRBV7-6,TRBD2,CASSSQTSGNNEQFF,TGTGCCAGCAGCTCCCAGACTAGCGGAAACAATGAGCAGTTCTTC
-,TRBJ2-2,TRBV5-4,-,CASSLVAANTGELFF,TGTGCCAGCAGCTTAGTAGCGGCCAACACCGGGGAGCTGTTTTTT
-,TRBJ1-1,TRBV7-3,-,CASSLIRGIENTEAFF,TGTGCCAGCAGCCTCATCCGCGGGATAGAGAACACTGAAGCTTTCTTT
-,TRBJ2-2,TRBV7-3,-,CASSPTQGSGELFF,TGTGCCAGCAGCCCCACACAGGGTTCCGGGGAGCTGTTTTTT
-,TRBJ2-5,TRBV27,-,CASSLYRAQETQYF,TGTGCCAGCAGTTTGTACAGGGCCCAGGAGACCCAGTACTTC
-,TRBJ2-4,TRBV6-2/TRBV6-3,-,CASSLGTPRTGAIQYF,TGTGCCAGCAGCCTTGGGACGCCCCGCACGGGAGCCATTCAGTACTTC
-,TRBJ1-1,TRBV5-3,-,CARSVTGTEAFF,TGTGCCAGAAGCGTAACCGGGACAGAAGCTTTCTTT
-,TRBJ1-2,TRBV15,TRBD1,CATSRERRGLTYRYTF,TGTGCCACCAGCAGAGAACGGAGGGGGCTTACGTATCGCTACACCTTC
-,TRBJ2-4,TRBV15,-,CATSSAWTDKNIQYF,TGTGCCACCAGCAGTGCATGGACAGACAAAAACATTCAGTACTTC